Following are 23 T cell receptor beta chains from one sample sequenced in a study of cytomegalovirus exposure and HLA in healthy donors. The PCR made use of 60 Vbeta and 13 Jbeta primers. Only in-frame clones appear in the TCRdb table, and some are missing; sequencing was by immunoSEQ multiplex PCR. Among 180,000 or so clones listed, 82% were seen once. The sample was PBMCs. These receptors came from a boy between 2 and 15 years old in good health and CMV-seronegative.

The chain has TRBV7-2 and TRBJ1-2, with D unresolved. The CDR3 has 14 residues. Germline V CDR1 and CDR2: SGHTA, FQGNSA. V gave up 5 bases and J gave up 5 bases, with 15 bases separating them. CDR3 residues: CASSTTETPYGYTF. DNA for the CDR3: TGTGCCAGCAGCACAACAGAAACCCCATATGGCTACACCTTC.

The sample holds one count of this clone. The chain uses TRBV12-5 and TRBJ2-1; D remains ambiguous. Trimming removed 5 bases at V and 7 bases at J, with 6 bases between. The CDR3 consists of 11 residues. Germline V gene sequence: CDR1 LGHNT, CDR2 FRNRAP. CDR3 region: CASGHGNEQFF. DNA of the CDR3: TGTGCTAGTGGTCACGGTAATGAGCAGTTCTTC.

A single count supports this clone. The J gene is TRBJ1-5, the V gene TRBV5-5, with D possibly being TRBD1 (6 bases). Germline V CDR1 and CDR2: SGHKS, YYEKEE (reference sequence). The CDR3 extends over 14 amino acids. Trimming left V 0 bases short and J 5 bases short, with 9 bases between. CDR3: CASSLVEGDQPQHF. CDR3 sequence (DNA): TGTGCCAGCAGCTTGGTAGAGGGGGATCAGCCCCAGCATTTT.

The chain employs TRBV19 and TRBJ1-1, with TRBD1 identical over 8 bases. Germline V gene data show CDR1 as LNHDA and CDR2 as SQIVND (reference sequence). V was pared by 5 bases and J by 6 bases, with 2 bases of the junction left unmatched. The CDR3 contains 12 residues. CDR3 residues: CASSQGAPEAFF. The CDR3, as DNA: TGTGCCAGTAGTCAGGGGGCCCCTGAAGCTTTCTTT.

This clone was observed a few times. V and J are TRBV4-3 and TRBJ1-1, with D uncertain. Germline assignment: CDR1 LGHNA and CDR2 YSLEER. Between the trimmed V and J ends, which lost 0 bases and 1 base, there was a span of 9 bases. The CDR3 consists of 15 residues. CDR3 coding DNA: TGCGCCAGCAGCCAAGATCTTCACAGGAACACTGAAGCTTTCTTT. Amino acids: CASSQDLHRNTEAFF.

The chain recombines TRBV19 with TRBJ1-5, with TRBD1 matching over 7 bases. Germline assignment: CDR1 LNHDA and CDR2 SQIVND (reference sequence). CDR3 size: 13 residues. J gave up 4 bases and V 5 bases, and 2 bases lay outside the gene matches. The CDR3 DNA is TGTGCCAGTAGTGTACAGGGGAATCAGCCCCAGCATTTT. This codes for CASSVQGNQPQHF.

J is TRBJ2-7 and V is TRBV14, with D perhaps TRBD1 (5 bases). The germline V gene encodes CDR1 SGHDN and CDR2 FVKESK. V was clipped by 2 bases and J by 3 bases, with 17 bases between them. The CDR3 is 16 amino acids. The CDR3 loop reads CASSQLDRQTLYEQYF. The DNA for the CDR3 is TGTGCCAGCAGCCAACTGGACCGACAGACCCTCTACGAGCAGTACTTC.

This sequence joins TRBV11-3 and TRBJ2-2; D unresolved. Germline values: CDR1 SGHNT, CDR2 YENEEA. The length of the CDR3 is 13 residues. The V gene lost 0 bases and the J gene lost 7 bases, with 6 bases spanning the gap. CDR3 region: CASSLDRSGELFF. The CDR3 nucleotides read TGTGCCAGCAGCTTAGATAGGAGCGGGGAGCTGTTTTTT.

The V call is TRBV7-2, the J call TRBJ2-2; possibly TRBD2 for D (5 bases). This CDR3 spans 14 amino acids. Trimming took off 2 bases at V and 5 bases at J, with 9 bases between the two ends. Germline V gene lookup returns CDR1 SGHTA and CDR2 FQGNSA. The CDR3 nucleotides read TGTGCCAGCAGCTTACTCGGACTGACCGGGGAGCTGTTTTTT. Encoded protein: CASSLLGLTGELFF.

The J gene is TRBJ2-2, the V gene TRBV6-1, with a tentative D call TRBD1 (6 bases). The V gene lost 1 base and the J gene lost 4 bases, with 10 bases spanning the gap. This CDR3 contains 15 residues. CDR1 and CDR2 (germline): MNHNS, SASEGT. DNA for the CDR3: TGTGCCAGCAGTGAAGGGGACACCTTCACCGGGGAGCTGTTTTTT. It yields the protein CASSEGDTFTGELFF.

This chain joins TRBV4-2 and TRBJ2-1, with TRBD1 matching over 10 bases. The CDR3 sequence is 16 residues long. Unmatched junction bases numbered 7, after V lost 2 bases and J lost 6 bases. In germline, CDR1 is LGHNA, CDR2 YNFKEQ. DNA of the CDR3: TGTGCCAGCAGCCAACACCGGGACAGGGGTGGCAATGAGCAGTTCTTC. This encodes CASSQHRDRGGNEQFF.

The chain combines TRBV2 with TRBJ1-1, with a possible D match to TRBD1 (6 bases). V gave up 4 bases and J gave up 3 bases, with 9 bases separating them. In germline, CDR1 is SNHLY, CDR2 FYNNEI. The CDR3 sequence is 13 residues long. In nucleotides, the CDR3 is TGTGCCAGCAGTGTCCAGGGGTACACTGAAGCTTTCTTT. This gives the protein CASSVQGYTEAFF.

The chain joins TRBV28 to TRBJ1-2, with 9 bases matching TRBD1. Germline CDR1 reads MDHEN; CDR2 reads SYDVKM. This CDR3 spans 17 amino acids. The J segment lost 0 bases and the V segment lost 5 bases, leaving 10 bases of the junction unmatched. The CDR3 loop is CASSAYDRGGANYGYTF. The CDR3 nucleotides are TGTGCCAGCAGTGCATACGACAGGGGGGGTGCTAACTATGGCTACACCTTC.

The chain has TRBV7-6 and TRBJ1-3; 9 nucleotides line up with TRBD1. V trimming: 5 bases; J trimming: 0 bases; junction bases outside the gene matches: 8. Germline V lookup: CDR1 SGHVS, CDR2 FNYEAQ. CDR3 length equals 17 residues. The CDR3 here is CASSPRTGASSGNTIYF. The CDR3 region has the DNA TGTGCCAGCAGCCCTAGGACAGGGGCAAGCTCTGGAAACACCATATATTTT.

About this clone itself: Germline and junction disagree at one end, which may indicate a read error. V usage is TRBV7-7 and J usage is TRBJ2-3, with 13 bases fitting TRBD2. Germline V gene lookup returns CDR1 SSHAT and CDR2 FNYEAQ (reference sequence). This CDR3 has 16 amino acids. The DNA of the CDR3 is TGTGCTAGCAGCAATGGACTAGCGGGGGAGACAGATACGCAGTATTTT. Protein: CASSNGLAGETDTQYF. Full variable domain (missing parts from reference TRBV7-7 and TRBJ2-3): GAGVSQSPRYKVTKRGQDVTLRCDPISSHATLYWYQQALGQGPEFLTYFNYEAQPDKSGLPSDRFSAERPEGSISTLTIQRTEQRDSAMYRCASSNGLAGETDTQYFGPGTRLTVL.

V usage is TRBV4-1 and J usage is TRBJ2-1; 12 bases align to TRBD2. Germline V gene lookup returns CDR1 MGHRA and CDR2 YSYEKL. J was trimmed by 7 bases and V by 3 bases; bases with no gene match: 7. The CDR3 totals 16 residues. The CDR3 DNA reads TGCGCCAGCAGCCAGGCGCTAGCGGGGGGGAAAAATGAGCAGTTCTTC. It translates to CASSQALAGGKNEQFF.

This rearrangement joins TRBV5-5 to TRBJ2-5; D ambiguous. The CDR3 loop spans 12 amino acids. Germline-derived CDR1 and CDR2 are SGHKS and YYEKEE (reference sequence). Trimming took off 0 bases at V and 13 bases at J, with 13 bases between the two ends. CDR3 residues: CASSLGQAVRYF. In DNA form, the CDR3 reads TGTGCCAGCAGCTTGGGGCAGGCCGTTCGGTACTTC.

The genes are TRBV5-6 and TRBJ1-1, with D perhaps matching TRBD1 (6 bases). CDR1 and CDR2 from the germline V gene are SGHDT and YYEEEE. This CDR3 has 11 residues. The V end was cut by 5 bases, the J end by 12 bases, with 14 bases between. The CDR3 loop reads CASSERGKTFF. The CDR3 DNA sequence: TGTGCCAGCAGTGAGAGGGGGAAAACTTTCTTT.

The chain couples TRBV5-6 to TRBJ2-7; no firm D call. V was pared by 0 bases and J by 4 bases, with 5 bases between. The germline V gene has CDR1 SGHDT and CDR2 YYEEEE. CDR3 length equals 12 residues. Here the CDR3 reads CASSLAFYEQYF. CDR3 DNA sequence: TGTGCCAGCAGCTTGGCGTTTTACGAGCAGTACTTC.

For the CDR3, the DNA is TGTGCCAGCAGTGAAGGTTCAGGTGATAGCACAGATACGCAGTATTTT. Translated, it gives CASSEGSGDSTDTQYF. The chain employs TRBV2 and TRBJ2-3; D unresolved. Germline V CDR1 and CDR2: SNHLY, FYNNEI. Between the trimmed V and J ends, which lost 1 base and 0 bases, there was a span of 11 bases. There are 16 residues in the CDR3.

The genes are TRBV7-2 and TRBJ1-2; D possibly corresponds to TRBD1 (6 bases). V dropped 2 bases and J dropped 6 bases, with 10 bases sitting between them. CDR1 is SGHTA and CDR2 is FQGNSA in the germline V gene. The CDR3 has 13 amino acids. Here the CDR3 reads CASSLQGQDGYTF. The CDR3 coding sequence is TGTGCCAGCAGCTTACAGGGGCAGGATGGCTACACCTTC.

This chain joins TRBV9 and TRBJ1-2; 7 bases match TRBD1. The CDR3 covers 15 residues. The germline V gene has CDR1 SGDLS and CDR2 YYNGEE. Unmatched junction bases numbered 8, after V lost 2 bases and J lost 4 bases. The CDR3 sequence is CASSVRQGVPYGYTF. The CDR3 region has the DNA TGTGCCAGCAGCGTGAGACAGGGAGTTCCCTATGGCTACACCTTC.

This CDR3 reads CASSWDRNIQYF. The CDR3 region has the DNA TGTGCCAGCAGCTGGGACAGAAACATTCAGTACTTC. The J gene is TRBJ2-4, the V gene TRBV6-5; TRBD1 agrees at 7 bases. V shed 6 bases, J shed 6 bases, and the junction held 2 bases outside the gene matches. Germline CDR1 and CDR2: MNHEY and SVGAGI. CDR3 size: 12 residues.